This T cell receptor (beta chain) was sequenced in a study of OX40 agonist ivuxolimab in advanced cancers. Background for the entire study: Ivuxolimab, which targeted the costimulatory receptor OX40 (CD134), was an agonistic, fully human IgG2 monoclonal antibody. Among the 50 to 55 dose-escalation patients, around 19 had hepatocellular carcinoma, 15 or so melanoma, 9 renal cell carcinoma and 9 head and neck cancer. Intravenous ivuxolimab was administered to patients every 2 weeks at six dose levels: 0.01, 0.1, 0.3, 1.5, 3 and 10 mg/kg. The paper covers the monotherapy dose-escalation part of the phase I ivuxolimab trial, which included N ≈ 50 patients. The dose-escalation cohort was 82.7% male with a mean age of around 64 years, ranging from roughly 20 to 80. Peripheral TCRbeta sequencing was intended to test whether TCR sequence diversity was altered and clonal T-cell expansion was caused by ivuxolimab. Partial responses occurred in three dose-escalation patients, of whom one had hepatocellular carcinoma and two had cutaneous melanoma. Prior anti-PD-1, anti-PD-L1 or anti-CTLA-4 therapy was permitted, and 40% to 50% of dose-escalation patients had received checkpoint inhibitors.

Genomic DNA was extracted from sorted cells for sequencing of the TCRbeta CDR3 region. The immunoSEQ Assay was used for sequencing of TCRbeta CDR3 regions. TCRdb holds this immuneACCESS table with in-frame rearrangements only. Some clones are missing; in checked studies, unresolved V genes explain under half, and the rest has no known cause. This sample is represented by about 88,000 clones; around 83% of them were singletons. The biggest ten clones account for about 0.2% of the sample. This clone was observed a single time. Its antigen is still unknown. Per-base quality was not reported, and no clone a single base away is much larger than it. What the study reported, not specific to this receptor: Low levels of normalized T-cell clonal expansion were also seen in some nonresponding patients. On average, CD8+ T cells showed more expanded clones than CD4+ T cells after ivuxolimab. Antigen specificity was not determined for the clonally expanded peripheral T cells. At doses from 0.1 to 3.0 mg/kg, clonal expansion was seen in both CD4+ and CD8+ blood T cells between baseline and week 6. Partial responders in the 0.1-3.0 mg/kg groups had among the lowest normalized peripheral clonal expansion, especially among CD8+ T cells.

Taken from the germline V gene, the CDR1 and CDR2 loops are LGHNA and YSLEER. Including the terminal cysteine and phenylalanine, the CDR3 comprises 16 residues. The sequence is cut down to CDR3 DNA, 48 bases in frame from base 1. Germline trimming amounts to 0 bases on V and 1 base on J, with 2 as the count of junction bases outside the gene matches. Patients with a history of autoimmune disease or receiving systemic immunosuppression were excluded from the trial. Peripheral blood for TCR sequencing was drawn from every dose cohort at baseline, at cycle 4 day 1 and at cycle 7 day 1. Samples came from an open-label, multicenter, first-in-human phase I dose-escalation trial of ivuxolimab. Adults with locally advanced or metastatic melanoma, renal cell carcinoma, hepatocellular carcinoma or head and neck squamous cell carcinoma were enrolled in the trial. Before TCR sequencing, CD4+ T cells and CD8+ T cells from peripheral blood were sorted into separate populations.

Rearrangement joined TRBV4-3 to TRBJ2-3; 9 bases in the junction line up with TRBD2. The TCR comes from an adult with an advanced solid tumor such as melanoma, head and neck, liver or kidney cancer. Here the sequenced sample was CD4+ or CD8+ T cells sorted from blood, taken in a trial of the OX40 agonist ivuxolimab. The base sequence is TGCGCCAGCAGCCAAGATGTAGCGGGGGGCACAGATACGCAGTATTTT. It translates to CASSQDVAGGTDTQYF.